The 29 T cell receptor beta chains below were found in one sample sequenced in a study of blood T cell repertoires in COVID-19. Method: immunoSEQ multiplex PCR; TCRdb's copy keeps in-frame clones and lacks some. This sample yields about 160,000 clones, of which 65% to 85% are seen a single time; roughly a tenth belongs to the top ten. The sequencing input was peripheral blood. The receptor source for this set is a woman older than 75 with active or convalescent COVID-19.

The CDR3 DNA reads TGCGCCAGCAGCCAAACAGGGACAGAGCAGTTCTTC. This sequence encodes CASSQTGTEQFF. The J gene is TRBJ2-1, the V gene TRBV4-1, with D possibly being TRBD1 (6 bases). The germline V gene has CDR1 MGHRA and CDR2 YSYEKL. V dropped 2 bases and J dropped 10 bases, with 9 bases sitting between them. The CDR3 is 12 amino acids.

The chain is built from TRBV15 and TRBJ1-1; 8 bases are a match to TRBD1. V shed 0 bases and J 1 base; nucleotides not matched to a gene: 10. CDR3 size: 18 residues. Looked up from germline, CDR1 is LNHNV and CDR2 is YYDKDF (reference sequence). In nucleotides, the CDR3 is TGTGCCACCAGCAGAGACTCAGCTCAGGGGGCGAGGAACACTGAAGCTTTCTTT. Translated: CATSRDSAQGARNTEAFF.

The V call is TRBV19, the J call TRBJ1-5; 8 bases agree with TRBD1. J gave up 5 bases and V 4 bases, and 10 bases lay outside the gene matches. In germline, CDR1 is LNHDA, CDR2 SQIVND (reference sequence). CDR3 size: 16 residues. In DNA form, the CDR3 reads TGTGCCAGTAGTACCCCCGGGACAGGTCGGGATCAGCCCCAGCATTTT. Translated, it gives CASSTPGTGRDQPQHF.

The V gene is TRBV5-1, the J gene TRBJ2-4; D perhaps matches TRBD1 (6 bases). Germline CDR1 and CDR2: SGHRS and YFSETQ. The ends were cut back, 0 bases at V and 10 bases at J, with 17 bases in the middle. This CDR3 has 15 residues. CDR3 protein: CASSLAEGGHRIQYF. The DNA for the CDR3 is TGCGCCAGCAGCTTGGCCGAAGGGGGTCACCGAATTCAGTACTTC.

The genes are TRBV2 and TRBJ2-1; TRBD1 aligns across 7 bases. Trimming cost V 11 bases and J 4 bases; bases outside gene matches: 2. The CDR3 runs to 11 residues. Germline assignment: CDR1 SNHLY and CDR2 FYNNEI. The CDR3 loop is CAGGQYNEQFF. As DNA, the CDR3 is TGTGCCGGGGGACAGTACAATGAGCAGTTCTTC.

This clone was seen once. The genes are TRBV6-5 and TRBJ1-1, with D tentatively TRBD1 (6 bases). The germline gives CDR1 MNHEY, CDR2 SVGAGI. Trimming removed 6 bases at V and 1 base at J, with 12 bases between. The CDR3 length is 14 residues. The CDR3 DNA reads as TGTGCCAGCAGCGTCCGGACAGAGAACACTGAAGCTTTCTTT. Translated, it gives CASSVRTENTEAFF.

The chain has TRBV3-1 (or the pseudogene TRBV3-2) and TRBJ1-2, with D perhaps matching TRBD1 (6 bases). Trimming removed 2 bases from V and 4 bases from J, with 8 bases in between. Per the germline V gene, CDR1 is LGHDT and CDR2 is YNNKEL (reference sequence). This CDR3 is 13 amino acids long. Here the CDR3 DNA reads TGTGCCAGCAGCCAAACAGGGAGCTATGGCTACACCTTC. Translated, it gives CASSQTGSYGYTF.

This clone was picked up one time. The chain carries TRBV6-5 and TRBJ1-4; 7 positions match TRBD1. The V gene's germline CDR1 is MNHEY and CDR2 SVGAGI. The CDR3 loop spans 13 amino acids. The ends lost 9 bases at V and 5 bases at J; junction bases unmatched: 6. The DNA of the CDR3 is TGTGCCAGTTGGACAGGCCCAAATGAAAAACTGTTTTTT. Its translation: CASWTGPNEKLFF.

The rearrangement uses TRBV19 and TRBJ1-1; 9 bases match TRBD1. The CDR3 has 14 amino acids. The germline V gene encodes CDR1 LNHDA and CDR2 SQIVND (reference sequence). With 6 bases clipped from V and 1 base from J, the junction kept 3 bases outside the gene matches. Here the CDR3 DNA reads TGTGCCAGTAGGACGGGACAGGGGAACACTGAAGCTTTCTTT. Translated: CASRTGQGNTEAFF.

CDR3 DNA: TGTGCCAGCAGTTTATCAGGCCAGGGTAGCACAGATACGCAGTATTTT. The encoded protein is CASSLSGQGSTDTQYF. The rearrangement uses TRBV27 and TRBJ2-3; TRBD1 is a possible D gene (5 bases). The CDR3 has 16 residues. V lost 0 bases and J lost 0, with 10 bases in between. Germline loops: CDR1 MNHEY, CDR2 SMNVEV (reference sequence).

V usage is TRBV18 and J usage is TRBJ1-4; TRBD1 matches 11 bases. This CDR3 spans 16 amino acids. Looked up from germline, CDR1 is KGHSH and CDR2 is LQKENI. With V trimmed by 0 bases and J by 8 bases, 5 bases remained unmatched. The CDR3: CASSPPVGTGGEKLFF. Here the CDR3 DNA reads TGTGCCAGCTCACCACCGGTGGGGACAGGGGGAGAAAAACTGTTTTTT.

V gene TRBV11-1 combines with J gene TRBJ1-1; unclear D gene. Germline V gene sequence: CDR1 SGHAT, CDR2 FQDESV (reference sequence). The length of the CDR3 is 13 residues. Trimming stripped 1 base from V and 5 bases from J, with 8 bases between. The CDR3 here is CASSLGWRTEAFF. Written as DNA, the CDR3 is TGTGCCAGCAGCTTAGGTTGGAGGACTGAAGCTTTCTTT.

This sequence joins TRBV2 and TRBJ1-1; D might be TRBD1 (6 bases). The CDR3 sequence is 15 residues long. V shed 6 bases and J shed 3 bases, with 17 bases lying between them. Germline CDR1 is SNHLY and CDR2 is FYNNEI. The CDR3 region is CASSLSQGGYTEAFF. The CDR3 DNA is TGTGCCAGCAGCCTTTCACAGGGAGGGTACACTGAAGCTTTCTTT.

A single count supports this clone. The gene calls are TRBV6-6 and TRBJ1-2; D call uncertain. The V end lost 7 bases, the J end lost 8 bases, and 14 bases lay between the germline ends. Germline loops: CDR1 MNHNY, CDR2 SVGAGI (reference sequence). This CDR3 has 12 residues. This CDR3 is CASTESEWGYTF. CDR3 bases: TGTGCCAGCACTGAGAGCGAGTGGGGCTACACCTTC.

The V call is TRBV6-6, the J call TRBJ2-3; weak D call: TRBD2 (7 bases). The CDR3 covers 14 residues. Trimming cost V 6 bases and J 4 bases, with 14 bases left between them. CDR1 and CDR2 from the germline V gene are MNHNY and SVGAGI (reference sequence). The CDR3 sequence: CASSPSGGSDTQYF. The DNA for the CDR3 is TGTGCCAGCAGCCCCTCGGGGGGCTCAGATACGCAGTATTTT.

The rearrangement links TRBV12-3 or TRBV12-4 to TRBJ1-2; D gene uncertain. This CDR3 is 12 amino acids long. V lost 3 bases and J lost 5, with 7 bases in between. The CDR3 loop is CASSFEGYGYTF. DNA for the CDR3: TGTGCCAGCAGTTTCGAGGGATATGGCTACACCTTC.

J is TRBJ1-5 and V is TRBV6-5; 10 bases match TRBD1. Losses at the gene ends were 5 bases for V and 9 bases for J; bases not matched to a gene: 4. Germline CDR1 reads MNHEY; CDR2 reads SVGAGI. The length of the CDR3 is 13 residues. The CDR3 reads CASSQDRGRPQHF. The CDR3 coding sequence is TGTGCCAGCAGTCAGGACAGGGGGAGGCCCCAGCATTTT.

This rearrangement joins TRBV27 to TRBJ2-5; 10 positions agree with TRBD1. Germline V gene sequence: CDR1 MNHEY, CDR2 SMNVEV (reference sequence). With V trimmed by 3 bases and J by 7 bases, 20 bases remained unmatched. The CDR3 runs 19 residues. CDR3 coding DNA: TGTGCCAGCAGTTTGGTCCGGGACAGGGGCCCGGTCGGTCTTGGGACCCAGTACTTC. It translates to CASSLVRDRGPVGLGTQYF.

V and J are TRBV7-2 and TRBJ1-2; 11 bases line up with TRBD1. CDR3 length equals 14 residues. Losses at the gene ends were 4 bases for V and 6 bases for J; bases not matched to a gene: 4. Germline lookup yields CDR1 SGHTA and CDR2 FQGNSA. The CDR3, as DNA: TGTGCCAGCAGCTGGACAGGGGGCCAAAATGGCTACACCTTC. It translates to CASSWTGGQNGYTF.

This clone was observed once. V gene TRBV4-2 combines with J gene TRBJ2-3, with D tentatively TRBD2 (7 bases). CDR1 is LGHNA and CDR2 is YNFKEQ in the germline V gene. Trimming left V 6 bases short and J 4 bases short, with 14 bases between. CDR3 length: 14 amino acids. Here the CDR3 DNA reads TGTGCCAGCAGTCGGGGGGCCCGCTCAGATACGCAGTATTTT. It yields the protein CASSRGARSDTQYF.

The V gene is TRBV11-3, the J gene TRBJ1-1, with TRBD1 identical over 9 bases. CDR1 and CDR2 (germline): SGHNT, YENEEA. The CDR3 runs to 15 residues. J gave up 2 bases and V 5 bases, and 6 bases lay outside the gene matches. The CDR3 region is CASSPNRGLNTEAFF. The CDR3 DNA reads as TGTGCCAGCAGCCCAAACAGGGGGCTCAACACTGAAGCTTTCTTT.

The chain recombines TRBV11-3 with TRBJ1-4; D possibly corresponds to TRBD1 (5 bases). Germline V gene lookup returns CDR1 SGHNT and CDR2 YENEEA. The CDR3 has 14 residues. The germline V and J ends were trimmed by 5 bases and 8 bases, with 15 bases remaining between them. The chain's CDR3 is CASSPTGVGEKLFF. CDR3 nucleotide sequence: TGTGCCAGCAGCCCGACGGGGGTAGGCGAAAAACTGTTTTTT.

The chain employs TRBV10-2 and TRBJ1-2, with a weak D call TRBD1 (5 bases). The CDR3 is made up of 12 amino acids. From germline, CDR1 is WSHSY and CDR2 SAAADI. V was trimmed by 4 bases and J by 7 bases, leaving 10 bases between them. CDR3 loop: CASSGQGAGYTF. The DNA of the CDR3 is TGCGCCAGCAGTGGGCAGGGCGCTGGCTACACCTTC.

This rearrangement joins TRBV5-1 to TRBJ1-2; D is unclear. The V end lost 0 bases, the J end lost 8 bases, and 8 bases lay between the germline ends. This CDR3 has 12 amino acids. Germline V gene sequence: CDR1 SGHRS, CDR2 YFSETQ. CDR3 bases: TGCGCCAGCAGCTTGGACAGCCAGGGCTACACCTTC. Translated, it gives CASSLDSQGYTF.

The V call is TRBV19, the J call TRBJ1-2, with a tentative D call TRBD1 (6 bases). Deletions cut 6 bases from V and 2 bases from J, with 16 bases between. CDR3 length: 15 residues. CDR1 and CDR2 from the germline V gene are LNHDA and SQIVND (reference sequence). DNA of the CDR3: TGTGCCAGTAGAACGGCAGGGGTCACGAACTATGGCTACACCTTC. This gives the protein CASRTAGVTNYGYTF.

V and J are TRBV5-8 and TRBJ2-6; D unclear. Deletions cut 5 bases from V and 0 bases from J, with 6 bases between. The CDR3 extends over 14 amino acids. The germline CDR1 and CDR2 sequences are SGHTS and YDEGEE. The CDR3 nucleotides are TGTGCCAGCAGTGGCTTCTCTGGGGCCAACGTCCTGACTTTC. It translates to CASSGFSGANVLTF.

The chain uses TRBV7-2 and TRBJ2-1; 7 positions agree with TRBD1. This CDR3 comprises 15 residues. The germline V gene has CDR1 SGHTA and CDR2 FQGNSA. Losses at the gene ends were 5 bases for V and 9 bases for J; bases not matched to a gene: 13. The chain's CDR3 is CASSLEGARGGEQFF. The CDR3 region has the DNA TGTGCCAGCAGCCTAGAGGGGGCCAGGGGCGGTGAGCAGTTCTTC.

This clone was recorded a few times. This chain uses TRBV14 with TRBJ2-1; 10 bases fit TRBD2. V dropped 0 bases and J dropped 4; count of bases not matched to a gene: 3. This CDR3 is 16 amino acids long. Germline V lookup: CDR1 SGHDN, CDR2 FVKESK. The CDR3 bases are TGTGCCAGCAGCCAAGATATACTAGCGGGGTACAATGAGCAGTTCTTC. Its translation: CASSQDILAGYNEQFF.

The CDR3 is CASSYGSTGSNYGYTF. The CDR3 nucleotides are TGTGCCAGCAGTTACGGGTCGACAGGGAGTAACTATGGCTACACCTTC. The chain employs TRBV6-5 and TRBJ1-2, with 7 bases aligning to TRBD1. The CDR3 loop spans 16 amino acids. The germline V gene has CDR1 MNHEY and CDR2 SVGAGI. V gave up 2 bases and J gave up 1 base; unmatched junction bases: 7.